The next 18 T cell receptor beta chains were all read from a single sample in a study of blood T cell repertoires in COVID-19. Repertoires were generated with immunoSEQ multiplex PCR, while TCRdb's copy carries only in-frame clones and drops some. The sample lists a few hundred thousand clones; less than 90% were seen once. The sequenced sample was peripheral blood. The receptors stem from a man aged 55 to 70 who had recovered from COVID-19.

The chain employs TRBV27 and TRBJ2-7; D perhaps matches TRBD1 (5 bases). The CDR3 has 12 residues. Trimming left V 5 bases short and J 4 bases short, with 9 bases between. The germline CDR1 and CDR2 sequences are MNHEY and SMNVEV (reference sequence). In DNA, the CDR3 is TGTGCCAGCAGTCTCCAGGGTTACGAGCAGTACTTC. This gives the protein CASSLQGYEQYF.

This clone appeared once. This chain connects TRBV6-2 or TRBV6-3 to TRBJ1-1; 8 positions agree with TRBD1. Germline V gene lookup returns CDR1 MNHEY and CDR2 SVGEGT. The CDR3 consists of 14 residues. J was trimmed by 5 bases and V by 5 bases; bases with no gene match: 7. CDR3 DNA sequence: TGTGCCAGCAGTGCCGGGACAGGAAGAACTGAAGCTTTCTTT. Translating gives CASSAGTGRTEAFF.

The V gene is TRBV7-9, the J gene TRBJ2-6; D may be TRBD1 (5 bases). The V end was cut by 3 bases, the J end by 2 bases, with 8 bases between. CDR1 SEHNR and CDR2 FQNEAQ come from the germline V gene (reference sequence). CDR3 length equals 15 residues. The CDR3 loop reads CASSFGRAGANVLTF. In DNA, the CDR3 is TGTGCCAGCAGCTTCGGCAGGGCTGGGGCCAACGTCCTGACTTTC.

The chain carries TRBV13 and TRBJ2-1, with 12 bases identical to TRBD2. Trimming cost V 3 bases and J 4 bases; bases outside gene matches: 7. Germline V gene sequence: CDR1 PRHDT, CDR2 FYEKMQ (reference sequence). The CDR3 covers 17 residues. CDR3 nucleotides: TGTGCCAGCAGCTTCCGACTAGCGGGGGCTAGATACAATGAGCAGTTCTTC. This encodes CASSFRLAGARYNEQFF.

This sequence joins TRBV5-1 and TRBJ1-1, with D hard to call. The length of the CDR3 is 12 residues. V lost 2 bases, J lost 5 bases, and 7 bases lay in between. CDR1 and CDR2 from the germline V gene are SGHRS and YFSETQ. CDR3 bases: TGCGCCAGCAGCTTAACGGGAACTGAAGCTTTCTTT. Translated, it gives CASSLTGTEAFF.

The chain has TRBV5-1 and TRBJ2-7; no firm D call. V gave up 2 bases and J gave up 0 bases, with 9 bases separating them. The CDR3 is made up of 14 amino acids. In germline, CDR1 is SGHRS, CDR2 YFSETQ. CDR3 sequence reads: CASSFDDSSYEQYF. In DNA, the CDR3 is TGCGCCAGCAGCTTCGATGATAGCTCCTACGAGCAGTACTTC.

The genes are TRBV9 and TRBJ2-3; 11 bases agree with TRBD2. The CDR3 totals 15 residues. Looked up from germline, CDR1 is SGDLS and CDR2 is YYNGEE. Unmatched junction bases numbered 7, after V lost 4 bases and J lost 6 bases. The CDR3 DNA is TGTGCCAGCAGCTCCCGGGCTAGCGGGGGGGATACGCAGTATTTT. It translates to CASSSRASGGDTQYF.

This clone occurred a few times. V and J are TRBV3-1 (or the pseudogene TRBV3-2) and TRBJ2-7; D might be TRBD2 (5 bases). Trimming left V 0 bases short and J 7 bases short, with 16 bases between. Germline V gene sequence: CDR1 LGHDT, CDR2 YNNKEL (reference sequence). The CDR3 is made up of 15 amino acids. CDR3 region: CASSQEGLASREQYF. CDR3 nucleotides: TGTGCCAGCAGCCAAGAGGGCCTAGCTTCTCGGGAGCAGTACTTC.

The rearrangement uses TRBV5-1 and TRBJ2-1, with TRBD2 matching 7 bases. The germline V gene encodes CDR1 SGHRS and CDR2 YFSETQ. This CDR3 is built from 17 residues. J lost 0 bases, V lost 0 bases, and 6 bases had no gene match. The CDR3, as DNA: TGCGCCAGCAGCTTGGCCCTAGCGGCGAGCTCCTACAATGAGCAGTTCTTC. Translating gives CASSLALAASSYNEQFF. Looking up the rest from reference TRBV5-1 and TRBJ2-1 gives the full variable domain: KAGVTQTPRYLIKTRGQQVTLSCSPISGHRSVSWYQQTPGQGLQFLFEYFSETQRNKGNFPGRFSGRQFSNSRSEMNVSTLELGDSALYLCASSLALAASSYNEQFFGPGTRLTVL.

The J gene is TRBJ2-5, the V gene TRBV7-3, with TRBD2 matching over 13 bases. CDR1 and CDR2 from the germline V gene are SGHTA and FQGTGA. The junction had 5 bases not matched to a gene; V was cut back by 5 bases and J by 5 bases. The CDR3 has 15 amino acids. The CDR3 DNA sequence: TGTGCCAGCAGCCTCACTAGCGGGGGGGCTGAGACCCAGTACTTC. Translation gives CASSLTSGGAETQYF.

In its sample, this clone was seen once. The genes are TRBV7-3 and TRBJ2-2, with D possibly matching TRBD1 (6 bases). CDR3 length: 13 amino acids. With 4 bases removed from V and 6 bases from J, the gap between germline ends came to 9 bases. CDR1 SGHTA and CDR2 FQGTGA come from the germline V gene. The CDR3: CASSSRGAGELFF. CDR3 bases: TGTGCCAGCAGCTCCAGGGGTGCCGGGGAGCTGTTTTTT.

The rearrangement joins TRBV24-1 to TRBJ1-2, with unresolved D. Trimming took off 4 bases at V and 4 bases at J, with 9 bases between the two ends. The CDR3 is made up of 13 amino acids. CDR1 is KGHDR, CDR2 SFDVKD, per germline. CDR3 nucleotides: TGTGCCACCAGTGAAGAAAACAGCTATGGCTACACCTTC. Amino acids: CATSEENSYGYTF.

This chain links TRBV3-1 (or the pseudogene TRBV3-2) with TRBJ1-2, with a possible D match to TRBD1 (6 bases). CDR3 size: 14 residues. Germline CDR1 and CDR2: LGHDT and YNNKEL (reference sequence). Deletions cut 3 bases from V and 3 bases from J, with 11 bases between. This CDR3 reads CASSQQGLDYGYTF. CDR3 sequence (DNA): TGTGCCAGCAGCCAGCAGGGGCTAGACTATGGCTACACCTTC.

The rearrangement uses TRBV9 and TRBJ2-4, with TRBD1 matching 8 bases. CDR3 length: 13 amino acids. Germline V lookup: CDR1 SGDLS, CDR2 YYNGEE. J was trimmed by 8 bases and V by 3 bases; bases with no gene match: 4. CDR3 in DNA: TGTGCCAGCAGCGCTGGACAGGGCGACATTCAGTACTTC. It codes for CASSAGQGDIQYF.

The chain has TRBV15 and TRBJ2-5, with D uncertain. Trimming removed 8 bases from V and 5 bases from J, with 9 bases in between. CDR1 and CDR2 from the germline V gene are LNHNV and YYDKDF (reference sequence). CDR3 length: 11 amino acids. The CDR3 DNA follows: TGTGCCACCTCTAGATCTGAGACCCAGTACTTC. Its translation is CATSRSETQYF.

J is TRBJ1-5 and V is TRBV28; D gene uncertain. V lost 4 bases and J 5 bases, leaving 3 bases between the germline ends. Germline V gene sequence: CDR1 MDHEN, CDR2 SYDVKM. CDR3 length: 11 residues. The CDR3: CASSSDQPQHF. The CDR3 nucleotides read TGTGCCAGCAGTTCGGATCAGCCCCAGCATTTT.

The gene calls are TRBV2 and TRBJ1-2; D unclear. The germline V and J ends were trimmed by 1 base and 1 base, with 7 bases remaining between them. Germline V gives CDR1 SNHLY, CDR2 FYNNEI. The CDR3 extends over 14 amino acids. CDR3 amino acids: CASSEEQINYGYTF. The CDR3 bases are TGTGCCAGCAGTGAAGAGCAAATTAACTATGGCTACACCTTC.

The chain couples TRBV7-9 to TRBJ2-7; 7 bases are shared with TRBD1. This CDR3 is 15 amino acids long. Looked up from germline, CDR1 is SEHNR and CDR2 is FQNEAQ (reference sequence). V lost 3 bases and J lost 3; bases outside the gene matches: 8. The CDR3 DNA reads TGTGCCAGCAGCTTTGGACAGGAGGTTGGCTACGAGCAGTACTTC. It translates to CASSFGQEVGYEQYF.